The 11 T cell receptor beta chains in this list originate from one sample, sequenced in a study of shared clonotypes between healthy human individuals. Sequencing was performed with immunoSEQ multiplex PCR; in TCRdb, only in-frame clones are kept and a portion is missing. The sample contains a few million clones, 93% of which appear only once. Naive CD8 cells lacked CD45RO, underwent positive selection for CCR7 and left out terminally differentiated effector memory CD45RA+ cells. Sample: naive CD8+ T cells from PBMCs. The receptors originated from a man aged 18 to 35 in good health. Some clones in this sample may be carry-over from other donors' samples.

This clone occurred a few times. V usage is TRBV9 and J usage is TRBJ1-2; D might be TRBD1 (5 bases). Germline V gene lookup returns CDR1 SGDLS and CDR2 YYNGEE. The length of the CDR3 is 15 residues. V was pared by 0 bases and J by 6 bases, with 15 bases between. The DNA of the CDR3 is TGTGCCAGCAGCGTAGAGGGGAACCTCGTGGATGGCTACACCTTC. This encodes CASSVEGNLVDGYTF.

This chain connects TRBV7-9 to TRBJ1-4; 7 bases map to TRBD1. Germline lookup yields CDR1 SEHNR and CDR2 FQNEAQ (reference sequence). V lost 1 base and J lost 8; bases outside the gene matches: 10. This CDR3 is 16 amino acids long. The CDR3 nucleotides are TGTGCCAGCAGCTTAGGGGGAAGGGGGCTTGGCGAAAAACTGTTTTTT. Protein product: CASSLGGRGLGEKLFF.

CDR3 loop: CASRDNEKLFF. CDR3 bases: TGTGCCAGCAGGGATAATGAAAAACTGTTTTTT. The chain combines TRBV2 with TRBJ1-4; D gene unclear. Germline CDR1 SNHLY, CDR2 FYNNEI. The CDR3 is 11 residues long. V was shortened by 6 bases and J by 4 bases, with 3 bases between the two germline ends.

This sequence joins TRBV27 and TRBJ2-7; 10 bases map to TRBD2. The ends lost 2 bases at V and 4 bases at J; junction bases unmatched: 8. Germline-derived CDR1 and CDR2 are MNHEY and SMNVEV (reference sequence). The CDR3 length is 16 residues. The CDR3 is CASSLSGSGRAYEQYF. In DNA form, the CDR3 reads TGTGCCAGCAGTTTAAGTGGGAGCGGGAGGGCGTACGAGCAGTACTTC.

The chain combines TRBV6-6 with TRBJ2-7; 12 bases match TRBD2. The CDR3 consists of 14 residues. Germline trimming cut 4 bases from V and 3 bases from J; bases unmatched to any gene: 1. Per germline, CDR1 MNHNY and CDR2 SVGAGI (reference sequence). CDR3 protein: CASSLLAGGYEQYF. The CDR3 DNA sequence: TGTGCCAGCAGTTTACTAGCGGGAGGCTACGAGCAGTACTTC.

V is TRBV2 and J is TRBJ2-3; D remains ambiguous. V lost 0 bases and J 4 bases, leaving 2 bases between the germline ends. Looked up from germline, CDR1 is SNHLY and CDR2 is FYNNEI. This CDR3 has 12 residues. The CDR3 DNA sequence: TGTGCCAGCAGTGAAGCGCCAGATACGCAGTATTTT. Encoded protein: CASSEAPDTQYF.

The rearrangement uses TRBV6-5 and TRBJ1-6; no firm D call. This CDR3 spans 13 amino acids. CDR1 and CDR2 from the germline V gene are MNHEY and SVGAGI. V was trimmed by 6 bases and J by 7 bases, leaving 10 bases between them. The CDR3 sequence: CASRVHRNSPLHF. In DNA form, the CDR3 reads TGTGCCAGCAGGGTCCACAGAAATTCACCCCTCCACTTT.

The chain links TRBV6-1 to TRBJ2-7; no reliable D call. V shed 10 bases and J shed 0 bases, with 7 bases lying between them. Germline V gene lookup returns CDR1 MNHNS and CDR2 SASEGT. The CDR3 is 11 amino acids. The CDR3 coding sequence is TGTGCCATCGAGACCTCCTACGAGCAGTACTTC. This encodes CAIETSYEQYF.

The V and J genes are TRBV9 and TRBJ1-2; the D gene is possibly TRBD1 (6 bases). The CDR3 consists of 14 residues. V was trimmed by 0 bases and J by 4 bases, leaving 10 bases between them. Germline CDR1 SGDLS, CDR2 YYNGEE. The CDR3 DNA sequence: TGTGCCAGCAGCGTAGGGACAGAAACCTATGGCTACACCTTC. Amino acid sequence: CASSVGTETYGYTF.

Concerning this clone: Other DNA sequences in the sample encode the same CDR3. The rearrangement links TRBV7-9 to TRBJ1-2; D unclear. Per germline, CDR1 SEHNR and CDR2 FQNEAQ (reference sequence). This CDR3 has 13 residues. V lost 5 bases and J 0 bases, leaving 7 bases between the germline ends. The CDR3 bases are TGTGCCAGCAGCACCGGGACTAACTATGGCTACACCTTC. This sequence encodes CASSTGTNYGYTF. The whole variable domain, remainder taken from reference TRBV7-9 and TRBJ1-2, is DTGVSQNPRHKITKRGQNVTFRCDPISEHNRLYWYRQTLGQGPEFLTYFQNEAQLEKSRLLSDRFSAERPKGSFSTLEIQRTEQGDSAMYLCASSTGTNYGYTFGSGTRLTVV.

This chain joins TRBV2 and TRBJ1-5; no clear D. The germline V and J ends were trimmed by 1 base and 0 bases, with 7 bases remaining between them. The CDR3 contains 15 residues. Germline V CDR1 and CDR2: SNHLY, FYNNEI. CDR3 region: CASSEGPGSNQPQHF. The CDR3 DNA follows: TGTGCCAGCAGTGAAGGGCCAGGTAGCAATCAGCCCCAGCATTTT.